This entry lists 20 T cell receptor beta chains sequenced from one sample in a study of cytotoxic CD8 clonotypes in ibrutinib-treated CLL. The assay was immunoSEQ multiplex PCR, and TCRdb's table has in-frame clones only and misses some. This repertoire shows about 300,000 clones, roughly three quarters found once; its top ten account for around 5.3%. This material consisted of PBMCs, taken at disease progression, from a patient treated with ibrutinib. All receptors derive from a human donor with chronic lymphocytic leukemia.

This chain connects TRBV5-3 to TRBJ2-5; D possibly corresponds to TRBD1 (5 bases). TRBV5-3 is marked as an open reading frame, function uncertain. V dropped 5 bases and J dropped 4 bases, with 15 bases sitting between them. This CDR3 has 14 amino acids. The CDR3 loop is CARSQRRGPETQYF. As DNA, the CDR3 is TGTGCCAGAAGTCAGAGAAGGGGCCCAGAGACCCAGTACTTC.

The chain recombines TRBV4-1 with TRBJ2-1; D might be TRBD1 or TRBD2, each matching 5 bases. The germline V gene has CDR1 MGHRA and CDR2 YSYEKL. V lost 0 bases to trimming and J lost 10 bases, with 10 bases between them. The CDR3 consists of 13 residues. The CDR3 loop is CASSQEGWGEQFF. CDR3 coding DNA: TGCGCCAGCAGCCAAGAGGGGTGGGGGGAGCAGTTCTTC.

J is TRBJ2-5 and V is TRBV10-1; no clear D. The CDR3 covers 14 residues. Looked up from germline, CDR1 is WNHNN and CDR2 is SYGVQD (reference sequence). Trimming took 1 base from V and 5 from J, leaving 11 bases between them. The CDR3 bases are TGCGCCAGCAGTGAGTATAGGGCCGCGGAGACCCAGTACTTC. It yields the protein CASSEYRAAETQYF.

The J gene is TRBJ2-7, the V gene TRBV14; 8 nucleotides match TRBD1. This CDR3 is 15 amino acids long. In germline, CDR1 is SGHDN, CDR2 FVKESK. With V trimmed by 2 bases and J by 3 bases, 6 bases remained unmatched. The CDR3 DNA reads TGTGCCAGCAGCCAACGATGGACAGGGCGCTACGAGCAGTACTTC. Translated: CASSQRWTGRYEQYF.

As DNA, the CDR3 is TGTGCCAGCAGCTCCTACAGGGGGCAAATACTCTCCTACAATGAGCAGTTCTTC. This codes for CASSSYRGQILSYNEQFF. This chain links TRBV5-6 with TRBJ2-1, with TRBD1 identical over 9 bases. Germline V gives CDR1 SGHDT, CDR2 YYEEEE. The CDR3 totals 18 residues. The J segment lost 0 bases and the V segment lost 3 bases, leaving 10 bases of the junction unmatched.

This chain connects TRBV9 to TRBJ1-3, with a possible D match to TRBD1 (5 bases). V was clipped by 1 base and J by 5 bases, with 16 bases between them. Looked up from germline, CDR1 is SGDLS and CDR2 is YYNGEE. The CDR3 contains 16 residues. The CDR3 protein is CASSVSPGTARNTIYF. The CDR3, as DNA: TGTGCCAGCAGCGTATCTCCTGGGACCGCGAGAAACACCATATATTTT.

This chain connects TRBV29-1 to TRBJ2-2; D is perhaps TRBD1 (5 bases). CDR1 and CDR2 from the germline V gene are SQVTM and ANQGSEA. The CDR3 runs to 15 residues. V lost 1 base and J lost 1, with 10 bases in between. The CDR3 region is CSVEVAQGNTGELFF. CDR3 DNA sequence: TGCAGCGTTGAAGTAGCCCAGGGGAACACCGGGGAGCTGTTTTTT.

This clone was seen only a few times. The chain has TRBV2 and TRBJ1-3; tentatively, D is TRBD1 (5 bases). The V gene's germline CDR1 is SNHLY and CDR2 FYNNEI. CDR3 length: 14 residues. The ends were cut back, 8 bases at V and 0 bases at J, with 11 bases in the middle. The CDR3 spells CASLIGGSGNTIYF. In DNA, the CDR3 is TGTGCCAGCTTAATCGGGGGCTCTGGAAACACCATATATTTT. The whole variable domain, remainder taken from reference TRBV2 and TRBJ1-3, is EPEVTQTPSHQVTQMGQEVILRCVPISNHLYFYWYRQILGQKVEFLVSFYNNEISEKSEIFDDQFSVERPDGSNFTLKIRSTKLEDSAMYFCASLIGGSGNTIYFGEGSWLTVV.

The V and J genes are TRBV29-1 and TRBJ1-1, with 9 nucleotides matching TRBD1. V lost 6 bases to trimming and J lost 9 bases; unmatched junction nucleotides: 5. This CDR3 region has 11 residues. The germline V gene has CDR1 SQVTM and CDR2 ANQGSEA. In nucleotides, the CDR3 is TGCAGCGTGGGACAGGGAATGAAAGCTTTCTTT. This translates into CSVGQGMKAFF.

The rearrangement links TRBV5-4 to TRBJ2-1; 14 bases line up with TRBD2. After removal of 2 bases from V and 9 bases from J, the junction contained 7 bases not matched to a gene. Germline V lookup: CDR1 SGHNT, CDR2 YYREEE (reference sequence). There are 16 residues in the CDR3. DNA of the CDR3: TGTGCCAGCAGCTTCAATCAGGGACTAGCGGGAGTTGAGCAGTTCTTC. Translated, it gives CASSFNQGLAGVEQFF.

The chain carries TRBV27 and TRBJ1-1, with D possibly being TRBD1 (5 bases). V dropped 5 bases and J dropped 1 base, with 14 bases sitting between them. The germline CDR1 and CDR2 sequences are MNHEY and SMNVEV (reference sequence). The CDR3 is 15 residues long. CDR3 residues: CASSPLRAANTEAFF. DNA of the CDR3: TGTGCCAGCAGTCCCCTCAGGGCCGCGAACACTGAAGCTTTCTTT.

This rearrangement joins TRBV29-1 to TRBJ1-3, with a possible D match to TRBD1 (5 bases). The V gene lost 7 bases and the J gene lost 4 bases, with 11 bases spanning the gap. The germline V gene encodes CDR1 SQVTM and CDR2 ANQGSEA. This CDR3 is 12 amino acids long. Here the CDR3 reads CSGSRDGNTIYF. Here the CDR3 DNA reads TGCAGCGGTTCCCGGGACGGAAACACCATATATTTT. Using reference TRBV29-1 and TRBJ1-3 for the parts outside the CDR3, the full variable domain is SAVISQKPSRDICQRGTSLTIQCQVDSQVTMMFWYRQQPGQSLTLIATANQGSEATYESGFVIDKFPISRPNLTFSTLTVSNMSPEDSSIYLCSGSRDGNTIYFGEGSWLTVV.

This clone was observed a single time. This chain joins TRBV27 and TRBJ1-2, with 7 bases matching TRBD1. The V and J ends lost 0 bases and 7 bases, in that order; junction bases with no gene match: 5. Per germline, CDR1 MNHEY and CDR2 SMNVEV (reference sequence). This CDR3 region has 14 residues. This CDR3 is CASSLSDRIGGYTF. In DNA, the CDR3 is TGTGCCAGCAGTTTATCGGACAGGATAGGTGGCTACACCTTC.

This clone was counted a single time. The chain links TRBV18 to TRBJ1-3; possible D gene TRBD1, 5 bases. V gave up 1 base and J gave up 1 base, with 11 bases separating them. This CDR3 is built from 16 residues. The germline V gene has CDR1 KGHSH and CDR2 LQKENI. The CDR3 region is CASSPLGGESGNTIYF. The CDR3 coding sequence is TGTGCCAGCTCACCACTGGGGGGGGAGTCTGGAAACACCATATATTTT.

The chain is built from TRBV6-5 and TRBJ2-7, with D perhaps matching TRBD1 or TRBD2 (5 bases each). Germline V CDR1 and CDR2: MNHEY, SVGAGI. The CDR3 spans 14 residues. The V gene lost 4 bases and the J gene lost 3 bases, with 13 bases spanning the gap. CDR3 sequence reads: CASSLSGAGYEQYF. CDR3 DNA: TGTGCCAGCAGTTTGTCCGGGGCCGGCTACGAGCAGTACTTC.

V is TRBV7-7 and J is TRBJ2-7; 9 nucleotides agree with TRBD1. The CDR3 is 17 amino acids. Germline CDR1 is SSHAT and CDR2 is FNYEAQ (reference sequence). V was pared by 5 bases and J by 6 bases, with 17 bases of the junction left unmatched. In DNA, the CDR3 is TGTGCCAGCAGCCCGTCCCGGGACAGGGTATGGGCCCCCGAGCAGTACTTC. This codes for CASSPSRDRVWAPEQYF.

CDR3 residues: CATSRDQGETQYF. In nucleotides, the CDR3 is TGTGCCACCAGCAGAGACCAGGGAGAGACCCAGTACTTC. V is TRBV15 and J is TRBJ2-5, with D maybe TRBD1 (5 bases). Germline V CDR1 and CDR2: LNHNV, YYDKDF (reference sequence). CDR3 length: 13 amino acids. The germline V and J ends were trimmed by 0 bases and 4 bases, with 6 bases remaining between them.

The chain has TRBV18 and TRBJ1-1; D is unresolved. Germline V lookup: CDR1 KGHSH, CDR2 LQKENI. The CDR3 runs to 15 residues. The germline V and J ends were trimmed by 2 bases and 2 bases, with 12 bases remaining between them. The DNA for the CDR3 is TGTGCCAGCTCACCATACGCAGGAGAAAACACTGAAGCTTTCTTT. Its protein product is CASSPYAGENTEAFF.

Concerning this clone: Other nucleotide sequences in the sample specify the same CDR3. The CDR3 DNA follows: TGTGCCAGCAGTTTATCAGGGGCGTACGAGCAGTACTTC. This codes for CASSLSGAYEQYF. V gene TRBV27 combines with J gene TRBJ2-7, with D perhaps matching TRBD1 (5 bases). Germline V lookup: CDR1 MNHEY, CDR2 SMNVEV (reference sequence). The CDR3 loop spans 13 amino acids. The V end lost 0 bases, the J end lost 4 bases, and 7 bases lay between the germline ends.

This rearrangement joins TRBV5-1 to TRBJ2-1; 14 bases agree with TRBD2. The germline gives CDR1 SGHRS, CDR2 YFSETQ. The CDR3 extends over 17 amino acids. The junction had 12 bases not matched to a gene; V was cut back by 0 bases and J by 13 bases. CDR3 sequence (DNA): TGCGCCAGCAGCTTGGATCTACCGGGACTAGCGGGAGATCTCCAGTTCTTC. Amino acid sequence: CASSLDLPGLAGDLQFF.